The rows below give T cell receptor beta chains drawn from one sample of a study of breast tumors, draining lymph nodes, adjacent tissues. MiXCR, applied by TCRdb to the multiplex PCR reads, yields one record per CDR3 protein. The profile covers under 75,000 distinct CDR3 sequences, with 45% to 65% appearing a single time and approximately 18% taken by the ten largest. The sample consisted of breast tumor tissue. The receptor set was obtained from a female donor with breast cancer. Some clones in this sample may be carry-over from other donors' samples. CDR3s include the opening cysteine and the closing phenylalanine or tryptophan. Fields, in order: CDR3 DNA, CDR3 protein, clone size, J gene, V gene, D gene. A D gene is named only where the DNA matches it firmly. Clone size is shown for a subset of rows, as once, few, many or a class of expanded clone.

CDR3nt: TGTGCCAGCAGATTAGCGGGGGGAGGGGATACGCAGTATTTT
CDR3aa: CASRLAGGGDTQYF
abundance: once
j_gene: TRBJ2-3
v_gene: TRBV6-4
d_gene: TRBD2

CDR3nt: TGCGCCAGCAGCCAAGACACAGACAGGGGGCGCCTGGATGGCTACACCTTC
CDR3aa: CASSQDTDRGRLDGYTF
abundance: .
j_gene: TRBJ1-2
v_gene: TRBV4-3
d_gene: TRBD1

CDR3nt: TGTGCCAGCAGGGAGGACAGGGGTCAAGAGACCCAGTACTTC
CDR3aa: CASREDRGQETQYF
abundance: .
j_gene: TRBJ2-5
v_gene: TRBV2
d_gene: TRBD1

CDR3nt: TGCAGTGCTAGACCCCCCGACAGGGGAAGCTACGAGCAGTACTTC
CDR3aa: CSARPPDRGSYEQYF
abundance: many
j_gene: TRBJ2-7
v_gene: TRBV20-1
d_gene: TRBD1

CDR3nt: TGTGCCAGTGGGCGGGCGAGCTACAATGAGCAGTTCTTC
CDR3aa: CASGRASYNEQFF
abundance: .
j_gene: TRBJ2-1
v_gene: TRBV24-1
d_gene: .

CDR3nt: TGTGCCAGCAGTTACGATTGGATGACAGGGAATAAGGAAAAACTGTTTTTT
CDR3aa: CASSYDWMTGNKEKLFF
abundance: many
j_gene: TRBJ1-4
v_gene: TRBV6-5
d_gene: TRBD1

CDR3nt: TGTGCCAGCAGTGATACGACAGGGAGAAATCAGCCCCAGCATTTT
CDR3aa: CASSDTTGRNQPQHF
abundance: .
j_gene: TRBJ1-5
v_gene: TRBV6-6
d_gene: TRBD1

CDR3nt: TGCGCCAGCAGCTTGGTCGGGGACACCGCGGGCACCGGGGAGCTGTTTTTT
CDR3aa: CASSLVGDTAGTGELFF
abundance: .
j_gene: TRBJ2-2
v_gene: TRBV5-1
d_gene: .

CDR3nt: TGCAGCGTCCCTGGGAGTTACAATGAGCAGTTCTTC
CDR3aa: CSVPGSYNEQFF
abundance: .
j_gene: TRBJ2-1
v_gene: TRBV29-1
d_gene: .

CDR3nt: TGTGCCAGCAAAATGGAGAATCAGCCCCAGCATTTT
CDR3aa: CASKMENQPQHF
abundance: .
j_gene: TRBJ1-5
v_gene: TRBV2
d_gene: .

CDR3nt: TGTGCCAGCAGCTTAGGAGGGGAGTACATTCAGTACTTC
CDR3aa: CASSLGGEYIQYF
abundance: few
j_gene: TRBJ2-4
v_gene: TRBV11-2
d_gene: .

CDR3nt: TGTGCCAGCAGCGTGAGGGGACTAGCGGGAGTGGACCCCACAGATACGCAGTATTTT
CDR3aa: CASSVRGLAGVDPTDTQYF
abundance: .
j_gene: TRBJ2-3
v_gene: TRBV9
d_gene: TRBD2

CDR3nt: TGTGCCAGCAAGCTTGCAGGGGGGGGGGGAGTTGGGAATGGCTACACCTTC
CDR3aa: CASKLAGGGGVGNGYTF
abundance: .
j_gene: TRBJ1-2
v_gene: TRBV5-5
d_gene: TRBD1

CDR3nt: TGTGCCAGCAGCCGCGGGGACAGGGGGCAAGAGACCCAGTACTTC
CDR3aa: CASSRGDRGQETQYF
abundance: .
j_gene: TRBJ2-5
v_gene: TRBV13
d_gene: TRBD1

CDR3nt: TGCAGTGCTAGAGCGGGAGCGGGACGACTGGGCGAGCAGTACTTC
CDR3aa: CSARAGAGRLGEQYF
abundance: many
j_gene: TRBJ2-7
v_gene: TRBV20-1
d_gene: TRBD2

CDR3nt: TGTGCCAGCAGTGGGGGGGAAGGGTCGCGGCAGCCCCAGCATTTT
CDR3aa: CASSGGEGSRQPQHF
abundance: medium-sized
j_gene: TRBJ1-5
v_gene: TRBV2
d_gene: .

CDR3nt: TGTGCCAGCAGGCTAACGGGAGGGCCCATCGATGAGCAGTTCTTC
CDR3aa: CASRLTGGPIDEQFF
abundance: few
j_gene: TRBJ2-1
v_gene: TRBV6-5
d_gene: TRBD2

CDR3nt: TGTGCCAGCAGTCCCCAAGGGGTGTATAATTCACCCCTCCACTTT
CDR3aa: CASSPQGVYNSPLHF
abundance: many
j_gene: TRBJ1-6
v_gene: TRBV6-6
d_gene: .

CDR3nt: TGTGCCAGTAGTTTCGGGACTGTGAGACCCTACGAGCAGTACTTC
CDR3aa: CASSFGTVRPYEQYF
abundance: .
j_gene: TRBJ2-7
v_gene: TRBV19
d_gene: .

CDR3nt: TGTGCCAGCAGCTTAAGAGGCAGGGGCCCAGAGGGCTACGAGCAGTACTTC
CDR3aa: CASSLRGRGPEGYEQYF
abundance: many
j_gene: TRBJ2-7
v_gene: TRBV7-3
d_gene: .

CDR3nt: TGTGCCAGCAGGTTCGGAGGACTAGCGGCAGAGACCCAGTACTTC
CDR3aa: CASRFGGLAAETQYF
abundance: .
j_gene: TRBJ2-5
v_gene: TRBV2
d_gene: TRBD2

CDR3nt: TGCGCCAGCAGCCAGTTCGTGGGATTGAGGTCGTTCTCCTACGAGCAGTACTTC
CDR3aa: CASSQFVGLRSFSYEQYF
abundance: .
j_gene: TRBJ2-7
v_gene: TRBV4-1
d_gene: .

CDR3nt: TGTGCCAGCAGTGACGGGACTAGCGGTAATGAGCATTTT
CDR3aa: CASSDGTSGNEHF
abundance: .
j_gene: TRBJ1-5
v_gene: TRBV6-4
d_gene: .

CDR3nt: TGTGCCAGCAGTGAGGGGGGGAGCTACAATGAGCAGTTCTTC
CDR3aa: CASSEGGSYNEQFF
abundance: .
j_gene: TRBJ2-1
v_gene: TRBV2
d_gene: TRBD2

CDR3nt: TGTGCCAGCAGCTTAGGAAGGGGTGAAAAACTGCCTTTT
CDR3aa: CASSLGRGEKLPF
abundance: .
j_gene: TRBJ1-4
v_gene: TRBV7-2
d_gene: .

CDR3nt: TGTGCCAGCGCCGAGAGCCGGACTTCACAAGAGACCCAGTACTTC
CDR3aa: CASAESRTSQETQYF
abundance: once
j_gene: TRBJ2-5
v_gene: TRBV19
d_gene: .

CDR3nt: TGTGCCAGCAGCCCCCGGGAGGGGGAGCTGTTTTTT
CDR3aa: CASSPREGELFF
abundance: many
j_gene: TRBJ2-2
v_gene: TRBV3-1
d_gene: .

CDR3nt: TGTGCCAGCAGTTACTCGAATAGTGGCTACACCTTC
CDR3aa: CASSYSNSGYTF
abundance: .
j_gene: TRBJ1-2
v_gene: TRBV6-5
d_gene: .

CDR3nt: TGTGCCAGCAGTGCAAACTCGGAGGAGCATGAGCAGTATTTT
CDR3aa: CASSANSEEHEQYF
abundance: .
j_gene: TRBJ2-3
v_gene: TRBV6-4
d_gene: .

CDR3nt: TGCAGTGCTAAGAGCACAGGAGCTAACTACTATGGCTACACCTTC
CDR3aa: CSAKSTGANYYGYTF
abundance: .
j_gene: TRBJ1-2
v_gene: TRBV20-1
d_gene: .

CDR3nt: TGTGCCAGCAGCTACTACACAGATACGCAGTATTTT
CDR3aa: CASSYYTDTQYF
abundance: .
j_gene: TRBJ2-3
v_gene: TRBV7-9
d_gene: .

CDR3nt: TGCGCCAGCAGGCGGACGGGTTCCGGGACTTTGACCACCGGGGAGCTGTTTTTT
CDR3aa: CASRRTGSGTLTTGELFF
abundance: many
j_gene: TRBJ2-2
v_gene: TRBV5-1
d_gene: .

CDR3nt: TGTGCCAGCTCACCACGTCAACAGGGGAACACTGAAGCTTTCTTT
CDR3aa: CASSPRQQGNTEAFF
abundance: .
j_gene: TRBJ1-1
v_gene: TRBV18
d_gene: .

CDR3nt: TGTGCCGGTAGTCCTGGACCTTCCGAGGATACGCAGTATTTT
CDR3aa: CAGSPGPSEDTQYF
abundance: .
j_gene: TRBJ2-3
v_gene: TRBV5-4
d_gene: .

CDR3nt: TGTGCCAGCAACAGGGGGGAGGAGGAGCAGTACTTC
CDR3aa: CASNRGEEEQYF
abundance: .
j_gene: TRBJ2-7
v_gene: TRBV12-3/TRBV12-4
d_gene: TRBD1

CDR3nt: TGTGCCAGCAGCTTAGGTGGCCTGTTCACAGATACGCAGTATTTT
CDR3aa: CASSLGGLFTDTQYF
abundance: .
j_gene: TRBJ2-3
v_gene: TRBV7-9
d_gene: .

CDR3nt: TGTGCCAGCAGCTTAGTGGGAAGTGAGCAGTACTTC
CDR3aa: CASSLVGSEQYF
abundance: few
j_gene: TRBJ2-7
v_gene: TRBV11-2
d_gene: .

CDR3nt: TGTGCCAGCACCAAAGGGGGAAGTACGCAGTATTTT
CDR3aa: CASTKGGSTQYF
abundance: .
j_gene: TRBJ2-3
v_gene: TRBV7-3
d_gene: .

CDR3nt: TGTGCCAGCACCAAGGTGGGTCAGCCCCAGCATTTT
CDR3aa: CASTKVGQPQHF
abundance: .
j_gene: TRBJ1-5
v_gene: TRBV12-3/TRBV12-4
d_gene: .

CDR3nt: TGTGCCAGCAGTGAAGGGCAGAGGGGTGAGCAGTACTTC
CDR3aa: CASSEGQRGEQYF
abundance: .
j_gene: TRBJ2-7
v_gene: TRBV2
d_gene: .

CDR3nt: TGTGCCAGCAGCGGAAGCGGGGTAGAGTTCTTC
CDR3aa: CASSGSGVEFF
abundance: many
j_gene: TRBJ2-1
v_gene: TRBV4-2
d_gene: TRBD2

CDR3nt: TGTGCCACCAGCAGAGATCCGTTGGGGGCCTACACAGATACGCAGTATTTT
CDR3aa: CATSRDPLGAYTDTQYF
abundance: .
j_gene: TRBJ2-3
v_gene: TRBV15
d_gene: .

CDR3nt: TGTGCCTGGAGTGGGCAGGGGGCATTTTATGAAAAACTGTTTTTT
CDR3aa: CAWSGQGAFYEKLFF
abundance: large
j_gene: TRBJ1-4
v_gene: TRBV30
d_gene: TRBD1

CDR3nt: TGTGCCAGCAGTGCGGGGCTAGCGGGAGAGACCCAGTACTTC
CDR3aa: CASSAGLAGETQYF
abundance: .
j_gene: TRBJ2-5
v_gene: TRBV7-9
d_gene: TRBD2

CDR3nt: TGTGCCAGCAGTTTCGACAGGGGTACTTTCTTT
CDR3aa: CASSFDRGTFF
abundance: .
j_gene: TRBJ1-1
v_gene: TRBV28
d_gene: TRBD1

CDR3nt: TGCAGTGCTAGAGTGACGGACTCTGGAAACACCATATATTTT
CDR3aa: CSARVTDSGNTIYF
abundance: .
j_gene: TRBJ1-3
v_gene: TRBV20-1
d_gene: .

CDR3nt: TGCAGTGCAGCCGGGACAGGGGGCTCTGGGGCCAACGTCCTGACTTTC
CDR3aa: CSAAGTGGSGANVLTF
abundance: many
j_gene: TRBJ2-6
v_gene: TRBV20-1
d_gene: TRBD1

CDR3nt: TGTGCCAGCTCACCCAGGGGGGGACAGGGTGACGAAAAACTGTTTTTT
CDR3aa: CASSPRGGQGDEKLFF
abundance: many
j_gene: TRBJ1-4
v_gene: TRBV18
d_gene: TRBD1

CDR3nt: TGTGCCAGCTATAGGAGGACAGGCACCAACACAGATACGCAGTATTTT
CDR3aa: CASYRRTGTNTDTQYF
abundance: .
j_gene: TRBJ2-3
v_gene: TRBV28
d_gene: TRBD1

CDR3nt: TGTGCCAGCAGTTCGCGACAGGGGCTTAGGCTGAATTCACCCCTCCACTTT
CDR3aa: CASSSRQGLRLNSPLHF
abundance: .
j_gene: TRBJ1-6
v_gene: TRBV12-3/TRBV12-4
d_gene: TRBD1

CDR3nt: TGTGCCATCAGTGACATTTATAGCAATCAGCCCCAGCATTTT
CDR3aa: CAISDIYSNQPQHF
abundance: .
j_gene: TRBJ1-5
v_gene: TRBV10-3
d_gene: .

CDR3nt: TGCAGTGCCCTAACCGGGACAGGGGGCGAGCAGTACTTC
CDR3aa: CSALTGTGGEQYF
abundance: few
j_gene: TRBJ2-7
v_gene: TRBV20-1
d_gene: TRBD1

CDR3nt: TGTGCCAGCAGCTTAAGTTGGCTAGCGGGAGCGGCTGATCCGCAGTATTTT
CDR3aa: CASSLSWLAGAADPQYF
abundance: .
j_gene: TRBJ2-3
v_gene: TRBV7-6
d_gene: TRBD2

CDR3nt: TGTGCCAGTAGCCGCGAGGGGACTCAGCCCCAGCATTTT
CDR3aa: CASSREGTQPQHF
abundance: few
j_gene: TRBJ1-5
v_gene: TRBV19
d_gene: .

CDR3nt: TGCGGTGCACCGTCTAGCGGGAGTTTCTACGAGCAGTACTTC
CDR3aa: CGAPSSGSFYEQYF
abundance: .
j_gene: TRBJ2-7
v_gene: TRBV20-1
d_gene: TRBD2

CDR3nt: TGCAGTGGGACCGGACAGAGCTCCTACGAGCAGTACTTC
CDR3aa: CSGTGQSSYEQYF
abundance: .
j_gene: TRBJ2-7
v_gene: TRBV20-1
d_gene: .

CDR3nt: TGCAGCGTTACCGGGCCCACGGTTGGGCAGTTCTTC
CDR3aa: CSVTGPTVGQFF
abundance: .
j_gene: TRBJ2-1
v_gene: TRBV29-1
d_gene: .